These 9 T cell receptor beta chains were sequenced from one sample in a study of shared clonotypes between healthy human individuals. Profiling relied on immunoSEQ multiplex PCR, and the TCRdb table lists in-frame clones only, not all of them. The sample contains about half a million clones, more than 75% of which appear only once. The sample taken for sequencing was PBMCs. These TCRs come from a woman in her forties in good health. Some clones in this sample may be carry-over from other donors' samples.

The chain carries TRBV6-6 and TRBJ2-5; D is perhaps TRBD1 (5 bases). The CDR3 is 14 residues long. Germline CDR1 is MNHNY and CDR2 is SVGAGI (reference sequence). Trimming removed 2 bases at V and 2 bases at J, with 9 bases between. The CDR3 here is CASSYRTPQETQYF. CDR3 sequence (DNA): TGTGCCAGCAGTTACAGGACACCTCAAGAGACCCAGTACTTC.

This clone was observed a few times. V usage is TRBV5-1 and J usage is TRBJ2-7; 12 bases fit TRBD1. CDR3 length: 17 amino acids. J lost 4 bases, V lost 3 bases, and 11 bases had no gene match. The germline gives CDR1 SGHRS, CDR2 YFSETQ. The CDR3 DNA follows: TGCGCCAGCAGCTCCGGGACAGGGGGCTCGCACCCTTACGAGCAGTACTTC. Translated, it gives CASSSGTGGSHPYEQYF.

This clone was found a few times. Additional DNA sequences in this sample encode the identical CDR3. The V call is TRBV2, the J call TRBJ2-7, with no clear D. Trimming pared 6 bases from V and 1 base from J, leaving 4 bases between. CDR3 length: 11 amino acids. Germline assignment: CDR1 SNHLY and CDR2 FYNNEI. The CDR3 region is CASSYSYEQYF. CDR3 coding DNA: TGTGCCAGCAGCTATTCCTACGAGCAGTACTTC. Based on the CDR3 plus reference TRBV2 and TRBJ2-7, the full variable domain is EPEVTQTPSHQVTQMGQEVILRCVPISNHLYFYWYRQILGQKVEFLVSFYNNEISEKSEIFDDQFSVERPDGSNFTLKIRSTKLEDSAMYFCASSYSYEQYFGPGTRLTVT.

This chain connects TRBV7-2 to TRBJ1-5; D not resolved. Germline V CDR1 and CDR2: SGHTA, FQGNSA. This CDR3 spans 12 amino acids. Trimming cost V 3 bases and J 7 bases, with 7 bases left between them. CDR3 loop: CASSFARQPQHF. As DNA, the CDR3 is TGTGCCAGCAGCTTCGCGAGACAGCCCCAGCATTTT.

V usage is TRBV29-1 and J usage is TRBJ2-7; D is uncertain. Looked up from germline, CDR1 is SQVTM and CDR2 is ANQGSEA. CDR3 length: 14 amino acids. V was shortened by 5 bases and J by 1 base, with 15 bases between the two germline ends. The CDR3 loop reads CSVRSVQKSYEQYF. Here the CDR3 DNA reads TGCAGCGTTCGATCGGTTCAGAAATCCTACGAGCAGTACTTC.

V usage is TRBV4-2 and J usage is TRBJ1-4; 7 bases map to TRBD1. Germline CDR1 reads LGHNA; CDR2 reads YNFKEQ. V lost 5 bases, J lost 5 bases, and 8 bases stayed unmatched. The CDR3 spans 15 residues. The CDR3 DNA reads TGTGCCAGCAGCGCCAGACAGGGCACAAATGAAAAACTGTTTTTT. Its protein is CASSARQGTNEKLFF.

The chain employs TRBV19 and TRBJ1-2, with TRBD1 as a possible D gene (5 bases). Germline loops: CDR1 LNHDA, CDR2 SQIVND (reference sequence). V was cut by 8 bases and J by 7 bases, with 23 bases left in between. The CDR3 totals 15 residues. As DNA, the CDR3 is TGTGCCAGTTGCCCTTTAGACAGCCGTTCTGCTGGCTACACCTTC. Amino acids: CASCPLDSRSAGYTF.

This clone was seen only a few times. This chain links TRBV4-1 with TRBJ2-7; TRBD1 agrees at 7 bases. The CDR3 has 15 residues. Looked up from germline, CDR1 is MGHRA and CDR2 is YSYEKL. Trimming at V came to 1 base and at J to 0 bases, leaving 3 bases not matched to a gene. CDR3 amino acids: CASSQGGDSSYEQYF. For the CDR3, the DNA is TGCGCCAGCAGCCAAGGTGGGGACAGCTCCTACGAGCAGTACTTC.

The CDR3 DNA sequence: TGTGCCAGCAGTGACGACGGGGGAAAGGGAGGCCCCGAAGGAGAGACCCAGTACTTC. As protein: CASSDDGGKGGPEGETQYF. This chain joins TRBV6-4 and TRBJ2-5, with D perhaps TRBD2 (6 bases). Trimming stripped 2 bases from V and 4 bases from J, with 26 bases between. Germline CDR1 is MRHNA and CDR2 is SNTAGT. CDR3 length equals 19 residues.